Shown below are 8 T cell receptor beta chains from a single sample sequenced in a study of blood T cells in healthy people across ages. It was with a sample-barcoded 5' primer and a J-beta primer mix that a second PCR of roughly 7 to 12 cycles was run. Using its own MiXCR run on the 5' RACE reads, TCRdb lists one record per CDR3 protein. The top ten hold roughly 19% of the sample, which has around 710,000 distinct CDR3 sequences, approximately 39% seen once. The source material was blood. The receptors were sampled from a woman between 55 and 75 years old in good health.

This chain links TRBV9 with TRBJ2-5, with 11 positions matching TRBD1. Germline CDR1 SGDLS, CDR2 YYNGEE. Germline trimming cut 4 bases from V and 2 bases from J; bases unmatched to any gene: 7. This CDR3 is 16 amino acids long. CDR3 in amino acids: CASSLGTGGLQETQYF. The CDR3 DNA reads TGTGCCAGCAGCTTAGGGACAGGGGGTTTGCAAGAGACCCAGTACTTC. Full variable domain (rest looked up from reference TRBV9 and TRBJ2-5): DSGVTQTPKHLITATGQRVTLRCSPRSGDLSVYWYQQSLDQGLQFLIQYYNGEERAKGNILERFSAQQFPDLHSELNLSSLELGDSALYFCASSLGTGGLQETQYFGPGTRLLVL.

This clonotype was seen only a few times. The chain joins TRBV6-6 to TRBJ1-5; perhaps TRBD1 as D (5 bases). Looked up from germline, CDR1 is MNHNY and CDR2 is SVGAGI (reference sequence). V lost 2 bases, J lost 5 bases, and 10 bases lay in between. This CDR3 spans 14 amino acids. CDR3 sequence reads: CASSYETAHQPQHF. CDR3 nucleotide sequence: TGTGCCAGCAGTTACGAGACAGCGCATCAGCCCCAGCATTTT.

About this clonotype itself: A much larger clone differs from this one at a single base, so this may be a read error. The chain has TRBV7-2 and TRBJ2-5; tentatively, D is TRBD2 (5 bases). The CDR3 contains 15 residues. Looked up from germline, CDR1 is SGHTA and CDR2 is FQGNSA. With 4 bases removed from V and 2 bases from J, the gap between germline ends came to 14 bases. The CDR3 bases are TGTGCCAGCAGCTCATCAAGCGGAGCACAAGAGACCCAGTACTTC. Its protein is CASSSSSGAQETQYF.

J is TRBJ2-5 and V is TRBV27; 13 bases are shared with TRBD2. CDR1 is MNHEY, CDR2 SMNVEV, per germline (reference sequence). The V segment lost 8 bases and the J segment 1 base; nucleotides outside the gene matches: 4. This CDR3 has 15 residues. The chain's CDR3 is CASRRLAGGQETQYF. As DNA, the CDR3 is TGTGCCAGCCGAAGACTAGCGGGAGGCCAAGAGACCCAGTACTTC.

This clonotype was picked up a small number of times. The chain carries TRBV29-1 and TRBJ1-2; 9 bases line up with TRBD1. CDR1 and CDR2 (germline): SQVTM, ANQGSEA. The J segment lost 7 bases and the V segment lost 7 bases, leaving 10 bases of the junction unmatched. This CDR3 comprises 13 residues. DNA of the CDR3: TGCAGCGCAAGGGACAGGGTTATCTCTGGCTACACCTTC. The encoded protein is CSARDRVISGYTF. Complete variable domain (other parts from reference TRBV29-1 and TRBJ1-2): SAVISQKPSRDICQRGTSLTIQCQVDSQVTMMFWYRQQPGQSLTLIATANQGSEATYESGFVIDKFPISRPNLTFSTLTVSNMSPEDSSIYLCSARDRVISGYTFGSGTRLTVV.

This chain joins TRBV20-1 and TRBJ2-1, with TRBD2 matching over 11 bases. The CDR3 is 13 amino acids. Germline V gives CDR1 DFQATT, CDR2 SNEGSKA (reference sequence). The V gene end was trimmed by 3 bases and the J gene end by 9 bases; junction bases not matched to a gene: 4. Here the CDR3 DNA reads TGCAGTGCTAGTAGCGGGGGGGCCGGTGAGCAGTTCTTC. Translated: CSASSGGAGEQFF.

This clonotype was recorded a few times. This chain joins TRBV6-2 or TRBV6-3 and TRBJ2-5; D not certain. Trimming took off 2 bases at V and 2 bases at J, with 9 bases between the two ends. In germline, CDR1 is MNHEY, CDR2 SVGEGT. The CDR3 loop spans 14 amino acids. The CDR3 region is CASSYGTYQETQYF. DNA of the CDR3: TGTGCCAGCAGTTACGGAACATATCAAGAGACCCAGTACTTC.

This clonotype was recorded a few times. The CDR3 DNA follows: TGTGCCAGCAGTCAAAGGGCTGAGACCCAGTACTTC. Translated: CASSQRAETQYF. The rearrangement joins TRBV7-9 to TRBJ2-5; D gene ambiguous. CDR3 length: 12 residues. Germline-derived CDR1 and CDR2 are SEHNR and FQNEAQ (reference sequence). The V end was cut by 6 bases, the J end by 5 bases, with 10 bases between.